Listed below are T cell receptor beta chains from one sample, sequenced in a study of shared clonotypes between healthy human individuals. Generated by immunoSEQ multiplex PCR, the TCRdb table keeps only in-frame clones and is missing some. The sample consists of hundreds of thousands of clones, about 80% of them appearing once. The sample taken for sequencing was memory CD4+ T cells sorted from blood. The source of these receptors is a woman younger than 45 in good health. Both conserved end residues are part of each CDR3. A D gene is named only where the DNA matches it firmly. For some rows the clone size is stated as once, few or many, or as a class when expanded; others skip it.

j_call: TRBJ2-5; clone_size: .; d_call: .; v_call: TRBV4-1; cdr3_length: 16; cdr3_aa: CASSQDSALGTGTQYF; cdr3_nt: TGCGCCAGCAGCCAAGATAGCGCTTTAGGGACGGGGACCCAGTACTTC
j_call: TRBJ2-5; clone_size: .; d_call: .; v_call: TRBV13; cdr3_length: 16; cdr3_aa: CASSLPAGQSVETQYF; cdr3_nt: TGTGCCAGCAGCTTACCGGCCGGGCAGTCTGTAGAGACCCAGTACTTC
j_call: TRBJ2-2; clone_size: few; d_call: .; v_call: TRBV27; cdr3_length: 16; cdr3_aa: CASSLRARLNTGELFF; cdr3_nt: TGTGCCAGCAGTTTACGGGCTAGGCTGAACACCGGGGAGCTGTTTTTT
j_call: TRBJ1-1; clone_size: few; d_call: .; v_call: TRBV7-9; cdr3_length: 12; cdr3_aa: CASRAGNTEAFF; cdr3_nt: TGTGCCAGCAGAGCCGGGAACACTGAAGCTTTCTTT
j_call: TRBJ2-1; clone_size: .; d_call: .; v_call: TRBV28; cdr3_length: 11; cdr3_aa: CASSFDNEQFF; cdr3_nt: TGTGCCAGCAGTTTTGACAATGAGCAGTTCTTC
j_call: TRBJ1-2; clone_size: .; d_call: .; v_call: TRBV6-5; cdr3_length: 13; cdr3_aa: CASSSDGNYGYTF; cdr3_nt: TGTGCCAGCAGCTCGGACGGTAACTATGGCTACACCTTC
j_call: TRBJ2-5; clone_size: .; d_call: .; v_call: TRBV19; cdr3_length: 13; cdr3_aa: CASSPDRIETQYF; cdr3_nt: TGTGCCAGTAGTCCAGACAGGATAGAGACCCAGTACTTC
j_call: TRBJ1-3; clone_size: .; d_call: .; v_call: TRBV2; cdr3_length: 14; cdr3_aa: CASSRETGGNTIYF; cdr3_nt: TGTGCCAGCAGCAGGGAAACGGGTGGAAACACCATATATTTT
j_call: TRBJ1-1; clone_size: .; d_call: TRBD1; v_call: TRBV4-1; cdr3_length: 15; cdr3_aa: CASSSTTGRRTEAFF; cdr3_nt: TGCGCCAGCAGCTCAACGACAGGGAGGCGAACTGAAGCTTTCTTT
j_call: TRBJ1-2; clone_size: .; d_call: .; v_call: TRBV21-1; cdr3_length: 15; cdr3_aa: CASKCDKGLLRGYTF; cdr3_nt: TGTGCCAGCAAATGTGACAAGGGTCTTCTACGTGGCTACACCTTC
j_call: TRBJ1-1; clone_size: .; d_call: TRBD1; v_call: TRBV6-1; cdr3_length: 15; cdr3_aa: CASTLLGTGNTEAFF; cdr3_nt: TGTGCCAGCACCTTACTCGGGACAGGGAACACTGAAGCTTTCTTT
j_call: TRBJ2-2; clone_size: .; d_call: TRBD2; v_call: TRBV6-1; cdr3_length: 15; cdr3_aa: CASQTSGKNTGELFF; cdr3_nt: TGTGCCAGCCAGACTAGCGGAAAGAACACCGGGGAGCTGTTTTTT
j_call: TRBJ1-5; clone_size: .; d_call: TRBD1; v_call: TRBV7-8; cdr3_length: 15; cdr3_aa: CASSYRQGSNQPQHF; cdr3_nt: TGTGCCAGCAGTTACCGACAGGGTAGCAATCAGCCCCAGCATTTT
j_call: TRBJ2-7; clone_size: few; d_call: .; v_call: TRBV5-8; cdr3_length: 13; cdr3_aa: CASSRGGASEQYF; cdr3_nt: TGTGCCAGCAGCCGAGGTGGGGCGTCCGAGCAGTACTTC
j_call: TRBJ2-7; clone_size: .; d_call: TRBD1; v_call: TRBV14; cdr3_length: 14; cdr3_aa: CASSQGQGLDEQYF; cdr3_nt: TGTGCCAGCAGCCAAGGACAGGGTTTGGACGAGCAGTACTTC
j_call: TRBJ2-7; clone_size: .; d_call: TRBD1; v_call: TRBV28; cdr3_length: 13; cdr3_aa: CASSPPGQDEQYF; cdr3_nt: TGTGCCAGCAGTCCTCCGGGACAGGACGAGCAGTACTTC
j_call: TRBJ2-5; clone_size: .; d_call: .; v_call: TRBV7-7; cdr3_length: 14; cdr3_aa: CASSSRGLLETQYF; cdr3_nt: TGTGCCAGCAGCTCCCGGGGTCTCTTAGAGACCCAGTACTTC
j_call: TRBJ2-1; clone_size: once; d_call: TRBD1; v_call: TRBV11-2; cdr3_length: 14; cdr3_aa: CASGPGGRYNEQFF; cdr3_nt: TGTGCCAGCGGGCCAGGGGGTAGGTACAATGAGCAGTTCTTC
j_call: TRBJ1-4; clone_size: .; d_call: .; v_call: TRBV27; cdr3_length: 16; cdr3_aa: CASSFPVKTANEKLFF; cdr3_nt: TGTGCCAGCAGTTTTCCCGTCAAGACTGCTAATGAAAAACTGTTTTTT
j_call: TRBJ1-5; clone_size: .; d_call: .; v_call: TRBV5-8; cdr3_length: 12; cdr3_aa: CASSLEEKPQHF; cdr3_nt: TGTGCCAGCAGCTTGGAAGAGAAGCCCCAGCATTTT
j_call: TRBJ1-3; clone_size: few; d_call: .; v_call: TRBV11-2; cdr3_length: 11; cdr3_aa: CASSLGDTIYF; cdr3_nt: TGTGCCAGCAGCTTAGGGGACACCATATATTTT
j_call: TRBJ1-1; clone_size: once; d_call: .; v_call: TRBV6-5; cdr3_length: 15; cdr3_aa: CASSYSRQLRAEAFF; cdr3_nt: TGTGCCAGCAGTTACTCGAGGCAGCTCAGAGCGGAAGCTTTCTTT
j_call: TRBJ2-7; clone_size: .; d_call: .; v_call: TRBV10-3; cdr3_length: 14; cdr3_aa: CASSAGPGPYEQYF; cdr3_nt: TGTGCTTCCTCGGCGGGACCAGGTCCCTACGAGCAGTACTTC
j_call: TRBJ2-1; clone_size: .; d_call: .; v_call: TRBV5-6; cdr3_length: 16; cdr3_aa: CASSLDGGRIYNEQFF; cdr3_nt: TGTGCCAGCAGCTTGGATGGTGGCAGGATTTACAATGAGCAGTTCTTC
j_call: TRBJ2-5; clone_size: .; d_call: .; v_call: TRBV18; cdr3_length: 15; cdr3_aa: CASSPQGGFGETQYF; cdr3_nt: TGTGCCAGCTCACCACAGGGAGGATTCGGGGAGACCCAGTACTTC
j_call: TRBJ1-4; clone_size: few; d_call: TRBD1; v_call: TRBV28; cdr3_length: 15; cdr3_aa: CASSRGGRGEEKLFF; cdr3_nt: TGTGCCAGCAGTCGAGGGGGCCGAGGAGAGGAAAAACTGTTTTTT
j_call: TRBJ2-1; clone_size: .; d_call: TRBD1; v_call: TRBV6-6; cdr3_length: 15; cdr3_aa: CASRPGQGADNEQFF; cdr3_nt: TGTGCCAGCAGGCCGGGACAGGGGGCGGACAATGAGCAGTTCTTC
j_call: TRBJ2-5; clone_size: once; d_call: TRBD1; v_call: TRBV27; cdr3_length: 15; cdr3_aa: CASSAMDRVGETQYF; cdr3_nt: TGTGCCAGCAGTGCAATGGACAGGGTGGGCGAGACCCAGTACTTC
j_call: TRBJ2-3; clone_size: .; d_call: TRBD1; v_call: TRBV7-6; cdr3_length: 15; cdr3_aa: CASSHNRGSTDTQYF; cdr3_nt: TGTGCCAGCAGCCACAACAGGGGAAGCACAGATACGCAGTATTTT
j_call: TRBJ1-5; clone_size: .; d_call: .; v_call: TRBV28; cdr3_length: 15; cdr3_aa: CASTDQGLGNQPQHF; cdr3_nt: TGTGCCAGCACCGACCAGGGGTTGGGCAATCAGCCCCAGCATTTT
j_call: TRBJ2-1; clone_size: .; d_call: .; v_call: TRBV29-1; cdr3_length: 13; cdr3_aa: CSSSGSSYNEQFF; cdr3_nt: TGCAGCTCCTCCGGGAGCTCCTACAATGAGCAGTTCTTC
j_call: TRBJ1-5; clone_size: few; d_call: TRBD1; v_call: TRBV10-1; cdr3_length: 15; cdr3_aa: CASRTTGVSNQPQHF; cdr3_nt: TGCGCCAGCAGAACGACAGGGGTTAGCAATCAGCCCCAGCATTTT